What follows are 9 T cell receptor beta chains derived from one specimen sequenced in a study of blood T cells in healthy people across ages. A second roughly 6 to 11 cycle PCR used barcoded and J-beta primers. MiXCR, applied by TCRdb to the 5' RACE reads, yields one record per CDR3 protein. The sample has fewer than 1.5 million distinct CDR3 sequences, 35% to 45% seen once. Sequencing was performed on blood. The receptors shown here come from a woman aged 18 to 35 in good health.

The chain carries TRBV18 and TRBJ1-6, with D unclear. This CDR3 comprises 15 residues. V lost 6 bases, J lost 8 bases, and 17 bases lay in between. Looked up from germline, CDR1 is KGHSH and CDR2 is LQKENI. The CDR3 region has the DNA TGTGCCAGCTCTCCTGGGATTCCTGGTGATTCACCCCTCCACTTT. Its translation: CASSPGIPGDSPLHF.

This clonotype was counted a few times. The V call is TRBV28, the J call TRBJ1-5, with D possibly matching TRBD1 (6 bases). The V gene lost 4 bases and the J gene lost 8 bases, with 18 bases spanning the gap. This CDR3 contains 15 residues. Germline V gives CDR1 MDHEN, CDR2 SYDVKM. The CDR3 DNA sequence: TGTGCCAGCAGTTGGTCAGGGGCATCCGCGGAGCCCCAGCATTTT. Its protein product is CASSWSGASAEPQHF.

The rearrangement uses TRBV4-1 and TRBJ2-1; the match to TRBD2 covers 10 bases. The CDR3 totals 17 residues. V dropped 5 bases and J dropped 4; count of bases not matched to a gene: 11. From germline, CDR1 is MGHRA and CDR2 YSYEKL. This CDR3 reads CASSSVLTSGAYNEQFF. The CDR3 DNA sequence: TGCGCCAGCAGCTCAGTCCTTACTAGCGGGGCATACAATGAGCAGTTCTTC.

This clonotype has more than one count but fewer than ten. The chain is built from TRBV12-3 or TRBV12-4 and TRBJ2-5, with 7 bases fitting TRBD1. The V and J ends lost 6 bases and 0 bases, in that order; junction bases with no gene match: 4. This CDR3 is built from 14 residues. Here the CDR3 reads CASRQDRDQETQYF. In DNA form, the CDR3 reads TGTGCCAGCAGGCAAGACAGGGACCAAGAGACCCAGTACTTC.

The V and J genes are TRBV27 and TRBJ2-7, with 7 bases that match TRBD1. This CDR3 is built from 14 residues. CDR1 MNHEY and CDR2 SMNVEV come from the germline V gene (reference sequence). With V trimmed by 7 bases and J by 6 bases, 12 bases remained unmatched. The CDR3 sequence: CASTSRGWVGEQYF. CDR3 in DNA: TGTGCCAGCACTTCCAGGGGGTGGGTCGGCGAGCAGTACTTC.

The chain combines TRBV15 with TRBJ1-1, with D perhaps matching TRBD1 (6 bases). Trimming stripped 3 bases from V and 11 bases from J, with 16 bases between. The germline V gene encodes CDR1 LNHNV and CDR2 YYDKDF (reference sequence). The CDR3 contains 13 residues. CDR3 sequence: CATSSHRVLGAFF. CDR3 in DNA: TGTGCCACCAGCAGTCACAGGGTCCTAGGTGCTTTCTTT. Drawing the rest from reference TRBV15 and TRBJ1-1, the complete variable domain is DAMVIQNPRYQVTQFGKPVTLSCSQTLNHNVMYWYQQKSSQAPKLLFHYYDKDFNNEADTPDNFQSRRPNTSFCFLDIRSPGLGDTAMYLCATSSHRVLGAFFGQGTRLTVV.

This clonotype was found a few times. The chain links TRBV12-3 or TRBV12-4 to TRBJ2-7; 8 bases are a match to TRBD1. CDR3 size: 14 residues. V shed 5 bases and J 6 bases; nucleotides not matched to a gene: 9. CDR3: CASSRWTGRREQYF. CDR3 DNA sequence: TGTGCCAGCAGTCGCTGGACAGGGCGGCGCGAGCAGTACTTC.

The chain has TRBV20-1 and TRBJ2-5; possible D gene TRBD2, 5 bases. V lost 6 bases, J lost 5 bases, and 25 bases lay in between. Germline assignment: CDR1 DFQATT and CDR2 SNEGSKA (reference sequence). The CDR3 length is 16 residues. CDR3 residues: CSAITTGGLEKETQYF. The CDR3 DNA reads TGCAGTGCCATTACGACCGGAGGACTTGAGAAGGAGACCCAGTACTTC.

The genes are TRBV30 and TRBJ2-1; a possible D gene is TRBD1 (6 bases). In germline, CDR1 is GTSNPN, CDR2 SVGIG (reference sequence). The CDR3 consists of 14 residues. Trimming took 2 bases from V and 2 from J, leaving 10 bases between them. The CDR3 nucleotides read TGTGCCTGGAGTACAGGGACCCCCTACAATGAGCAGTTCTTC. Its translation: CAWSTGTPYNEQFF.